These 10 T cell receptor beta chains originate from one sample sequenced in a study of regulatory T cells in long-lasting Graves disease (dated by TCRdb to 2020 to 2023). Library preparation employed multiplex PCR. Sequenced using an Illumina HiSeq 4000. TCR beta libraries were built with iRepertoire HTBI primers and Arm-PCR amplification of CDR3 regions. TCRdb reprocessing: public reads trimmed at Q25 with fastp, clones called with MiXCR, in-frame beta chains kept. Duplicate CDR3 protein sequences are folded into a single record with the most common DNA and genes. Here the sample has roughly 500,000 distinct CDR3 sequences; approximately 15% occur a single time. Roughly 10% of the sample lies in the top ten. Read against the paper, the sample's time point label means: newly diagnosed GD, antithyroid drugs for less than 3 months. RNA was extracted from PBMCs in TRIzol for both TCR sequencing and RNA sequencing.

This same sample was also taken into another study, of T cells in Graves' hyperthyroidism and ophthalmopathy.

This material consisted of peripheral blood mononuclear cells (PBMCs), taken at new diagnosis, from a patient treated with antithyroid drugs. These receptor sequences come from a man aged 30 to 45 with Graves disease. Donor details come from another sample of the same person, matched by shared clones.

This clonotype was seen many times. V gene TRBV12-3 or TRBV12-4 combines with J gene TRBJ2-1; weak D call: TRBD2 (6 bases). V shed 3 bases and J shed 7 bases, with 16 bases lying between them. The CDR3 consists of 15 residues. The CDR3 is CASSLGLGAGNEQFF. Here the CDR3 DNA reads TGTGCCAGCAGTTTGGGCCTGGGCGCGGGGAATGAGCAGTTCTTC.

This clonotype was counted a few times. The genes are TRBV6-5 and TRBJ2-7; maybe TRBD1 (6 bases). Germline lookup yields CDR1 MNHEY and CDR2 SVGAGI. Trimming pared 0 bases from V and 5 bases from J, leaving 14 bases between. CDR3 length: 15 residues. CDR3 loop: CASSYSKAGANEQYF. The CDR3 DNA sequence: TGTGCCAGCAGTTACTCGAAGGCAGGGGCGAACGAGCAGTACTTC.

The table lists this clonotype with many counts. The genes are TRBV30 and TRBJ2-7, with a weak D call TRBD2 (6 bases). This CDR3 has 14 residues. In germline, CDR1 is GTSNPN, CDR2 SVGIG (reference sequence). V was shortened by 4 bases and J by 2 bases, with 15 bases between the two germline ends. CDR3 sequence reads: CAWTAGTAPYEQYF. Here the CDR3 DNA reads TGTGCCTGGACCGCCGGGACTGCCCCCTACGAGCAGTACTTC.

There are a few counts of this clonotype. The chain has TRBV24-1 and TRBJ2-1; 8 bases agree with TRBD1. Losses at the gene ends were 3 bases for V and 1 base for J; bases not matched to a gene: 4. CDR3 length: 16 residues. Germline lookup yields CDR1 KGHDR and CDR2 SFDVKD. CDR3 in amino acids: CATSDPTGGSYNEQFF. CDR3 coding DNA: TGTGCCACCAGTGATCCAACAGGGGGTTCCTACAATGAGCAGTTCTTC.

This clonotype has ten or more counts. The chain couples TRBV20-1 to TRBJ1-1; the D gene is possibly TRBD1 (6 bases). This CDR3 comprises 11 residues. Trimming took off 5 bases at V and 6 bases at J, with 10 bases between the two ends. Germline CDR1 reads DFQATT; CDR2 reads SNEGSKA (reference sequence). The CDR3 loop is CSAYRAAEAFF. For the CDR3, the DNA is TGCAGTGCTTACAGGGCTGCTGAAGCTTTCTTT.

In its sample, this clonotype was seen many times. V usage is TRBV5-1 and J usage is TRBJ1-1; 7 nucleotides agree with TRBD1. V was clipped by 4 bases and J by 2 bases; unmatched bases: 8. This CDR3 has 15 residues. Germline V gene lookup returns CDR1 SGHRS and CDR2 YFSETQ. The CDR3, as DNA: TGCGCCAGCAGCCCGGGGGGACAGCGTAACACTGAAGCTTTCTTT. Translation: CASSPGGQRNTEAFF.

The V and J genes are TRBV12-3 or TRBV12-4 and TRBJ2-7, with TRBD1 as a possible D gene (6 bases). This CDR3 has 16 amino acids. Trimming removed 4 bases from V and 2 bases from J, with 18 bases in between. CDR3 in DNA: TGTGCCAGCAGTTCTATAGTTGGACAGCAAACCTACGAGCAGTACTTC. Translated, it gives CASSSIVGQQTYEQYF.

The CDR3 sequence is CAAEQFSNQPQHF. The CDR3 DNA reads as TGTGCTGCCGAACAGTTCAGCAATCAGCCCCAGCATTTT. The J gene is TRBJ1-5, the V gene TRBV6-1; D unresolved. There are 13 residues in the CDR3. Germline V lookup: CDR1 MNHNS, CDR2 SASEGT.

This clonotype showed up just a few times. The CDR3 sequence: CASSNGQSREQYF. The CDR3 bases are TGTGCCAGCAGTAACGGGCAGTCTCGCGAGCAGTACTTC. The chain carries TRBV6-1 and TRBJ2-7; D gene ambiguous. This CDR3 is 13 amino acids long. V was trimmed by 5 bases and J by 6 bases, leaving 14 bases between them. CDR1 and CDR2 from the germline V gene are MNHNS and SASEGT.

This clonotype was seen ten or more times. The chain uses TRBV10-3 and TRBJ2-3; no definite D call. Trimming removed 4 bases from V and 0 bases from J, with 5 bases in between. From germline, CDR1 is ENHRY and CDR2 SYGVKD. The CDR3 is made up of 13 amino acids. The CDR3 sequence is CAISVGSTDTQYF. Written as DNA, the CDR3 is TGTGCCATCAGTGTCGGGAGCACAGATACGCAGTATTTT.